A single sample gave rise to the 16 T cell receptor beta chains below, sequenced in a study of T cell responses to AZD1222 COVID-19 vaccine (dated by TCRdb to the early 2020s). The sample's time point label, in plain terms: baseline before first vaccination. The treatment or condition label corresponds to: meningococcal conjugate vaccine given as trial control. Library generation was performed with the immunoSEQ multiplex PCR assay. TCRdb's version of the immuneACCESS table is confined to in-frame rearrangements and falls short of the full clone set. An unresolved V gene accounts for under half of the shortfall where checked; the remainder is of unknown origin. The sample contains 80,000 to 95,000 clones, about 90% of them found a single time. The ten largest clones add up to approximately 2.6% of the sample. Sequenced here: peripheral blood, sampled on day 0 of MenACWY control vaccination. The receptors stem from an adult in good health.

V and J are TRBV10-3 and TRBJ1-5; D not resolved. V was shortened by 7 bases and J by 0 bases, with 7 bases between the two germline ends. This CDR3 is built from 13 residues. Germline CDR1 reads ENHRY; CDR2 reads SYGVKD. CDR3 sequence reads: CAITPNSNQPQHF. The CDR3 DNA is TGTGCCATCACTCCAAATAGCAATCAGCCCCAGCATTTT.

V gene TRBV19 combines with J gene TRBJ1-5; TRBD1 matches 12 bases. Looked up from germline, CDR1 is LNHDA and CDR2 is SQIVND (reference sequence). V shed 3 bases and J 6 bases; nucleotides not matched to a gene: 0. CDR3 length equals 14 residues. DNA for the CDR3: TGTGCCAGTAGTATGGGACAGGGGGCTCAGCCCCAGCATTTT. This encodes CASSMGQGAQPQHF. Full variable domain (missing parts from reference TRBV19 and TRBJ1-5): DGGITQSPKYLFRKEGQNVTLSCEQNLNHDAMYWYRQDPGQGLRLIYYSQIVNDFQKGDIAEGYSVSREKKESFPLTVTSAQKNPTAFYLCASSMGQGAQPQHFGDGTRLSIL.

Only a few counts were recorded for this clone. CDR3 in DNA: TGCGCCAGCAGCTTGGCATATCTAGGCGGGGGGGAAGATACGCAGTATTTT. This encodes CASSLAYLGGGEDTQYF. The J gene is TRBJ2-3, the V gene TRBV5-1; 9 bases are a match to TRBD2. Germline V gives CDR1 SGHRS, CDR2 YFSETQ. This CDR3 comprises 17 residues. V lost 0 bases, J lost 5 bases, and 10 bases stayed unmatched.

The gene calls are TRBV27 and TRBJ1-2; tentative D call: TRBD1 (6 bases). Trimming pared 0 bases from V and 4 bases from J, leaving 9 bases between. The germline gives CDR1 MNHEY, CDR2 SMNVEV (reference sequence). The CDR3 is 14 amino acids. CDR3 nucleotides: TGTGCCAGCAGTTTATCGATAGGGGGCTATGGCTACACCTTC. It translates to CASSLSIGGYGYTF.

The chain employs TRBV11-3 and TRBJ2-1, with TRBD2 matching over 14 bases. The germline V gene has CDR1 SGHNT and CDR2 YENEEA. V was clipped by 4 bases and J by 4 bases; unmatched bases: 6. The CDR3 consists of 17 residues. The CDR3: CASSSGTSGGPYNEQFF. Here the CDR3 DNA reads TGTGCCAGCAGCTCCGGGACTAGCGGGGGCCCGTACAATGAGCAGTTCTTC.

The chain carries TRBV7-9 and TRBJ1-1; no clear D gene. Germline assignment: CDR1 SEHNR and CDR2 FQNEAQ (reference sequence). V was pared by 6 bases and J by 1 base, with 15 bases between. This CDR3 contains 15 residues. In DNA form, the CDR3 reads TGTGCCAGCAGAAACCGGGCCTTAGGGAACACTGAAGCTTTCTTT. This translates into CASRNRALGNTEAFF.

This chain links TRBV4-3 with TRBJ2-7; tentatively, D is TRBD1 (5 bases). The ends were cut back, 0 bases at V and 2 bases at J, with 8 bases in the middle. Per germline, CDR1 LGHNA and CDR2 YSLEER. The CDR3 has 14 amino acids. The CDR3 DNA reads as TGCGCCAGCAGCCAAGACGCAGGGCCCTACGAGCAGTACTTC. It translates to CASSQDAGPYEQYF.

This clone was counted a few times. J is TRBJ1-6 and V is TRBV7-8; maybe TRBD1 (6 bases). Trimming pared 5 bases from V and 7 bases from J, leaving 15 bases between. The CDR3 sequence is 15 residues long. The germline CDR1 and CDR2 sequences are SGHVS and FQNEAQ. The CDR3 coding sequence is TGTGCCAGCAGCCCTAGCTGGACAGAGAATTCACCCCTCCACTTT. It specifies CASSPSWTENSPLHF.

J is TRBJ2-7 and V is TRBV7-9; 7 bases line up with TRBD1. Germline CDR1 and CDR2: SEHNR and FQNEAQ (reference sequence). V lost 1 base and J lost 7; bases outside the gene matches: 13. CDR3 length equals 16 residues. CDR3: CASSLDLGRGWWEQYF. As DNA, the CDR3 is TGTGCCAGCAGCTTAGATCTCGGCAGGGGGTGGTGGGAGCAGTACTTC.

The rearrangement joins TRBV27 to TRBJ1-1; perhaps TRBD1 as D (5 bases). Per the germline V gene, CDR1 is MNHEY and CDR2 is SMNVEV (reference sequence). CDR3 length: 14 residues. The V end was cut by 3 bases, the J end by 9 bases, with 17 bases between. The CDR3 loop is CASSLGRRGAQAFF. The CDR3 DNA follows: TGTGCCAGCAGTTTGGGACGTAGGGGCGCTCAAGCTTTCTTT.

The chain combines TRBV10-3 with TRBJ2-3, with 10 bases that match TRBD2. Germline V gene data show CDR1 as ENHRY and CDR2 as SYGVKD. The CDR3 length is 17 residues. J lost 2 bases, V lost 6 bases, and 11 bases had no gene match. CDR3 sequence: CAIRASGGYQNTDTQYF. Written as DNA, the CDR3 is TGTGCCATCAGGGCTAGCGGGGGCTATCAAAACACAGATACGCAGTATTTT.

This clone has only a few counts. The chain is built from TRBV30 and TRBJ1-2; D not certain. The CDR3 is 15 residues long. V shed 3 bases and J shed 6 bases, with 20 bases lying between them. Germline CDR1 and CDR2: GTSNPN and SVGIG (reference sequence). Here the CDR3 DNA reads TGTGCCTGGAGCGCCTCCCGGGCCAGCCTGGATGGCTACACCTTC. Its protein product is CAWSASRASLDGYTF.

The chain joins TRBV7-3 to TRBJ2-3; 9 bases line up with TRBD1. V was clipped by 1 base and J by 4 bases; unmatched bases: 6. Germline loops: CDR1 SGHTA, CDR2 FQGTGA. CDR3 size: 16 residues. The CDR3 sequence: CASSLIRTGVPDTQYF. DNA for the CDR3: TGTGCCAGCAGCTTAATCCGGACAGGGGTACCAGATACGCAGTATTTT.

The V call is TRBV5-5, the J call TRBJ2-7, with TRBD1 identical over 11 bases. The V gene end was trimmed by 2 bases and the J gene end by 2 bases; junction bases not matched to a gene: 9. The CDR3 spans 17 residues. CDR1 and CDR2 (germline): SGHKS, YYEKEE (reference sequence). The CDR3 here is CASSFPRTGGAAYEQYF. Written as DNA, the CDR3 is TGTGCCAGCAGCTTCCCCCGGACAGGGGGCGCAGCCTACGAGCAGTACTTC.

This CDR3 reads CASSYSFSNYGYTF. DNA for the CDR3: TGTGCCAGCAGTTACTCGTTCAGTAACTATGGCTACACCTTC. The J gene is TRBJ1-2, the V gene TRBV6-5; no clear D. Trimming left V 0 bases short and J 1 base short, with 6 bases between. Per the germline V gene, CDR1 is MNHEY and CDR2 is SVGAGI. The CDR3 loop spans 14 amino acids.

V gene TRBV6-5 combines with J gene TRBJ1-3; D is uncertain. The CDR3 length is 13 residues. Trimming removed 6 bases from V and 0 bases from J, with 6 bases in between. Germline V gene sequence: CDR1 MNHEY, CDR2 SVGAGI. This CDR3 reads CASRKNSGNTIYF. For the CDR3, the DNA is TGTGCCAGCAGGAAGAACTCTGGAAACACCATATATTTT.